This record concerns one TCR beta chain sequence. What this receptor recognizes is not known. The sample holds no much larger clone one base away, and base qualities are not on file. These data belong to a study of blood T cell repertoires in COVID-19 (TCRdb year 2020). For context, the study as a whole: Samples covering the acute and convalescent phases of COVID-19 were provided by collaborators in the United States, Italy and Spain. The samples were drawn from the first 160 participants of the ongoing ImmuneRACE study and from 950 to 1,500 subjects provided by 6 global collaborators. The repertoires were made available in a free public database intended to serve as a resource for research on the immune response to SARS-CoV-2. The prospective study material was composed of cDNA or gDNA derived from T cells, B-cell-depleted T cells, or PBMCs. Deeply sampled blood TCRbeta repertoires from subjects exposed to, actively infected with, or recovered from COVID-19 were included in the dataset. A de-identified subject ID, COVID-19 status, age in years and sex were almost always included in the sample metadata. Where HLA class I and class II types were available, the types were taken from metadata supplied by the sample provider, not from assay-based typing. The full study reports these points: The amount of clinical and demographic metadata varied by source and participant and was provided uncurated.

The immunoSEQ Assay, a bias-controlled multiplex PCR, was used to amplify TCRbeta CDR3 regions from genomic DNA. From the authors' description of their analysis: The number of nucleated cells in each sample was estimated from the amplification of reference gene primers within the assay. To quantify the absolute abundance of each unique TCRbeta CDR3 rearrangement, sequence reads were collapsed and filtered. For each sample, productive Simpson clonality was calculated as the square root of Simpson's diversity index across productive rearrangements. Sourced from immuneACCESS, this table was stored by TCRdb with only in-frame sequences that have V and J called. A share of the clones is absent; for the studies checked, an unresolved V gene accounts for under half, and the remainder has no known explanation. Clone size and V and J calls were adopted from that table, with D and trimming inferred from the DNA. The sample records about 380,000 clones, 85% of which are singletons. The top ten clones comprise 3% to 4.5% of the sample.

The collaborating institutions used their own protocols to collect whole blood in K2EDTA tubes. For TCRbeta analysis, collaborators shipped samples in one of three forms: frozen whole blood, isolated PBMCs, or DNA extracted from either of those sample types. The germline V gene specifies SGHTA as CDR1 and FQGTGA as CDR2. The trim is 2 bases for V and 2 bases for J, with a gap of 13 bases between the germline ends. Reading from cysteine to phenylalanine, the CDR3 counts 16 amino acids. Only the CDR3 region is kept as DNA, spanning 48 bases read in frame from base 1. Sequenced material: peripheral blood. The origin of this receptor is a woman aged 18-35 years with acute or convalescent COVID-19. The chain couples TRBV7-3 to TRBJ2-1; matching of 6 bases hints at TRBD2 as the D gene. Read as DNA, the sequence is TGTGCCAGCAGCTTATTCGCTAGCGTGACCTACAATGAGCAGTTCTTC. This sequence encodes CASSLFASVTYNEQFF.